This passage covers 21 T cell receptor beta chains from one sample sequenced in a study of vaccination effects on CD4 cells after COVID-19. Having been cultured for less than 12 days, the cells underwent CD4+ T cell isolation. Each person got two doses of an mRNA SARS-CoV-2 vaccine, BNT162b2 or mRNA-1273. These receptors lack a known antigen. Clones were read by immunoSEQ multiplex PCR, and TCRdb kept only the in-frame ones, dropping some. Among around 49,000 clones listed, about three quarters were seen once. The sequences come from CD4+ T cells from PBMCs cultured without peptide, collected after COVID-19 vaccination. The origin of the receptors is a human donor who received a COVID-19 vaccine.

The gene calls are TRBV6-4 and TRBJ2-3; 8 bases line up with TRBD2. CDR1 and CDR2 (germline): MRHNA, SNTAGT. The junction had 9 bases not matched to a gene; V was cut back by 6 bases and J by 1 base. CDR3 length: 16 amino acids. CDR3 sequence (DNA): TGTGCCAGCAGCCCGGGGCCCGGGGGGGGCACAGATACGCAGTATTTT. Translation gives CASSPGPGGGTDTQYF.

J is TRBJ2-1 and V is TRBV10-2; 8 bases are a match to TRBD1. The CDR3 runs 14 residues. V was clipped by 7 bases and J by 5 bases; unmatched bases: 7. The germline V gene has CDR1 WSHSY and CDR2 SAAADI. CDR3 in DNA: TGCGCCAGCAACCGGGACAGGAGGGACAATGAGCAGTTCTTC. It encodes CASNRDRRDNEQFF.

V is TRBV18 and J is TRBJ1-1, with D perhaps matching TRBD1 (5 bases). Trimming took off 6 bases at V and 5 bases at J, with 16 bases between the two ends. Germline CDR1 is KGHSH and CDR2 is LQKENI. The CDR3 is made up of 14 amino acids. The CDR3 loop reads CASSRGRGRTEAFF. Written as DNA, the CDR3 is TGTGCCAGCTCCCGGGGAAGGGGAAGAACTGAAGCTTTCTTT.

This clone was detected only a few times. The rearrangement links TRBV19 to TRBJ2-2, with 9 bases lining up with TRBD1. Trimming took 8 bases from V and 5 from J; bases not matched to a gene: 15. Germline CDR1 reads LNHDA; CDR2 reads SQIVND (reference sequence). This CDR3 has 17 residues. Written as DNA, the CDR3 is TGTGCCAGTTTGCCGGGACAGGGTCTTCTAGGGACCGGGGAGCTGTTTTTT. Its protein is CASLPGQGLLGTGELFF.

V usage is TRBV20-1 and J usage is TRBJ2-3; maybe TRBD2 (6 bases). Trimming cost V 3 bases and J 1 base, with 14 bases left between them. CDR3 length equals 15 residues. Germline V CDR1 and CDR2: DFQATT, SNEGSKA (reference sequence). The CDR3 bases are TGCAGTGCTAGTCGTCCGTCGGGGGGCACAGATACGCAGTATTTT. This sequence encodes CSASRPSGGTDTQYF.

The chain couples TRBV3-1 (or the pseudogene TRBV3-2) to TRBJ1-6; TRBD1 aligns across 7 bases. This CDR3 comprises 13 residues. CDR1 is LGHDT and CDR2 is YNNKEL in the germline V gene (reference sequence). V shed 4 bases, J shed 9 bases, and the junction held 3 bases outside the gene matches. The CDR3 DNA is TGTGCCAGCAGCCGGGACAGTGGTTCACCCCTCCACTTT. Protein sequence: CASSRDSGSPLHF.

The chain links TRBV5-6 to TRBJ2-7, with a possible D match to TRBD2 (6 bases). The V gene lost 0 bases and the J gene lost 2 bases, with 12 bases spanning the gap. Germline-derived CDR1 and CDR2 are SGHDT and YYEEEE. The CDR3 sequence is 15 residues long. The CDR3 DNA reads TGTGCCAGCAGCTTGGACCTTAGCGGAACCTACGAGCAGTACTTC. The encoded protein is CASSLDLSGTYEQYF.

The gene calls are TRBV2 and TRBJ1-2; D is perhaps TRBD1 (5 bases). Trimming took off 6 bases at V and 2 bases at J, with 16 bases between the two ends. Germline V CDR1 and CDR2: SNHLY, FYNNEI. This CDR3 has 15 amino acids. CDR3 nucleotides: TGTGCCAGCAGGACACCGCGGGGCCTCAACTATGGCTACACCTTC. It translates to CASRTPRGLNYGYTF.

This clone was seen a handful of times. The rearrangement uses TRBV27 and TRBJ2-2; a possible D gene is TRBD1 (6 bases). Trimming took off 5 bases at V and 6 bases at J, with 16 bases between the two ends. The CDR3 length is 15 residues. Per the germline V gene, CDR1 is MNHEY and CDR2 is SMNVEV (reference sequence). In DNA form, the CDR3 reads TGTGCCAGCAGTCAACAGGGTTCGGGGCCCGGGGAGCTGTTTTTT. Encoded protein: CASSQQGSGPGELFF.

The J gene is TRBJ2-1, the V gene TRBV5-4, with TRBD1 matching over 8 bases. In germline, CDR1 is SGHNT, CDR2 YYREEE (reference sequence). With 0 bases clipped from V and 7 bases from J, the junction kept 12 bases outside the gene matches. The CDR3 contains 17 residues. The CDR3 sequence is CASSLAQVANRGNEQFF. In nucleotides, the CDR3 is TGTGCCAGCAGCTTGGCCCAAGTGGCCAACAGGGGGAATGAGCAGTTCTTC.

The rearrangement links TRBV3-1 (or the pseudogene TRBV3-2) to TRBJ2-7; D may match TRBD1 or TRBD2 (5 bases each). V lost 1 base, J lost 1 base, and 17 bases lay in between. CDR3 length equals 17 residues. Germline CDR1 reads LGHDT; CDR2 reads YNNKEL (reference sequence). CDR3 protein: CASSQGASGHRSYEQYF. The CDR3 coding sequence is TGTGCCAGCAGCCAAGGGGCCTCGGGGCATAGATCCTACGAGCAGTACTTC.

The V gene is TRBV11-2, the J gene TRBJ2-7; D remains unclear. V shed 5 bases and J shed 3 bases, with 17 bases lying between them. CDR1 is SGHAT, CDR2 FQNNGV, per germline. CDR3 length equals 15 residues. CDR3 nucleotide sequence: TGTGCCAGCAGCAAAAGGGATGTGCTCAGCTACGAGCAGTACTTC. Translated, it gives CASSKRDVLSYEQYF.

The chain recombines TRBV6-1 with TRBJ2-7, with D perhaps matching TRBD2 (5 bases). CDR1 and CDR2 from the germline V gene are MNHNS and SASEGT. CDR3 length: 15 residues. V lost 0 bases to trimming and J lost 2 bases, with 11 bases between them. The CDR3: CASSEARGIPYEQYF. Here the CDR3 DNA reads TGTGCCAGCAGTGAAGCCCGGGGTATCCCCTACGAGCAGTACTTC.

This rearrangement joins TRBV19 to TRBJ1-1; 10 nucleotides match TRBD1. With 5 bases clipped from V and 4 bases from J, the junction kept 10 bases outside the gene matches. Germline V CDR1 and CDR2: LNHDA, SQIVND (reference sequence). CDR3 length: 16 residues. In DNA, the CDR3 is TGTGCCAGTAGTGCGTCGACAGGGGGCGCGGGCACTGAAGCTTTCTTT. Amino acid sequence: CASSASTGGAGTEAFF.

The V and J genes are TRBV27 and TRBJ2-7, with 10 bases identical to TRBD2. The CDR3 is 16 residues long. CDR1 is MNHEY, CDR2 SMNVEV, per germline (reference sequence). V dropped 5 bases and J dropped 1; count of bases not matched to a gene: 8. CDR3 loop: CASSPTTSGASYEQYF. The DNA for the CDR3 is TGTGCCAGCAGTCCCACTACTAGCGGGGCTTCCTACGAGCAGTACTTC.

This chain joins TRBV3-1 (or the pseudogene TRBV3-2) and TRBJ2-7; no clear D gene. This CDR3 is built from 14 residues. V dropped 2 bases and J dropped 1 base, with 9 bases sitting between them. Germline lookup yields CDR1 LGHDT and CDR2 YNNKEL (reference sequence). DNA for the CDR3: TGTGCCAGCAGCCAATCTACACCGTCCTACGAGCAGTACTTC. It encodes CASSQSTPSYEQYF.

V gene TRBV27 combines with J gene TRBJ1-5; D unclear. CDR1 is MNHEY, CDR2 SMNVEV, per germline (reference sequence). Trimming stripped 5 bases from V and 9 bases from J, with 17 bases between. CDR3 size: 14 residues. The CDR3 loop is CASSGRPGQWPQHF. CDR3 nucleotide sequence: TGTGCCAGCAGTGGACGGCCCGGTCAATGGCCCCAGCATTTT.

The genes are TRBV18 and TRBJ1-2; D is ambiguous. The germline V gene has CDR1 KGHSH and CDR2 LQKENI. The CDR3 spans 12 residues. The V and J ends lost 2 bases and 3 bases respectively, with 4 bases between them. CDR3 loop: CASSPDDYGYTF. In DNA form, the CDR3 reads TGTGCCAGCTCACCAGATGACTATGGCTACACCTTC.

This clone came up once. The chain employs TRBV5-6 and TRBJ1-4; 8 nucleotides agree with TRBD1. Germline trimming cut 2 bases from V and 2 bases from J; bases unmatched to any gene: 11. Per the germline V gene, CDR1 is SGHDT and CDR2 is YYEEEE. CDR3 length: 18 amino acids. The CDR3 nucleotides are TGTGCCAGCAGCTTCATTGCGACAGGGGAGCCGACTAATGAAAAACTGTTTTTT. It codes for CASSFIATGEPTNEKLFF.

In its sample, this clone was seen a few times. The chain is built from TRBV5-1 and TRBJ1-2; TRBD1 matches at 9 bases. J gave up 4 bases and V 3 bases, and 4 bases lay outside the gene matches. This CDR3 region has 14 residues. From germline, CDR1 is SGHRS and CDR2 YFSETQ. CDR3 nucleotide sequence: TGCGCCAGCAGCTATTCGGACAGGGGCTATGGCTACACCTTC. This sequence encodes CASSYSDRGYGYTF.

This chain links TRBV5-1 with TRBJ2-2, with 8 bases lining up with TRBD2. This CDR3 is 16 amino acids long. CDR1 SGHRS and CDR2 YFSETQ come from the germline V gene. Trimming removed 0 bases from V and 3 bases from J; junction bases left unmatched: 4. The DNA for the CDR3 is TGCGCCAGCAGCTTGGCCCCAGCGGGAGACACCGGGGAGCTGTTTTTT. This translates into CASSLAPAGDTGELFF.